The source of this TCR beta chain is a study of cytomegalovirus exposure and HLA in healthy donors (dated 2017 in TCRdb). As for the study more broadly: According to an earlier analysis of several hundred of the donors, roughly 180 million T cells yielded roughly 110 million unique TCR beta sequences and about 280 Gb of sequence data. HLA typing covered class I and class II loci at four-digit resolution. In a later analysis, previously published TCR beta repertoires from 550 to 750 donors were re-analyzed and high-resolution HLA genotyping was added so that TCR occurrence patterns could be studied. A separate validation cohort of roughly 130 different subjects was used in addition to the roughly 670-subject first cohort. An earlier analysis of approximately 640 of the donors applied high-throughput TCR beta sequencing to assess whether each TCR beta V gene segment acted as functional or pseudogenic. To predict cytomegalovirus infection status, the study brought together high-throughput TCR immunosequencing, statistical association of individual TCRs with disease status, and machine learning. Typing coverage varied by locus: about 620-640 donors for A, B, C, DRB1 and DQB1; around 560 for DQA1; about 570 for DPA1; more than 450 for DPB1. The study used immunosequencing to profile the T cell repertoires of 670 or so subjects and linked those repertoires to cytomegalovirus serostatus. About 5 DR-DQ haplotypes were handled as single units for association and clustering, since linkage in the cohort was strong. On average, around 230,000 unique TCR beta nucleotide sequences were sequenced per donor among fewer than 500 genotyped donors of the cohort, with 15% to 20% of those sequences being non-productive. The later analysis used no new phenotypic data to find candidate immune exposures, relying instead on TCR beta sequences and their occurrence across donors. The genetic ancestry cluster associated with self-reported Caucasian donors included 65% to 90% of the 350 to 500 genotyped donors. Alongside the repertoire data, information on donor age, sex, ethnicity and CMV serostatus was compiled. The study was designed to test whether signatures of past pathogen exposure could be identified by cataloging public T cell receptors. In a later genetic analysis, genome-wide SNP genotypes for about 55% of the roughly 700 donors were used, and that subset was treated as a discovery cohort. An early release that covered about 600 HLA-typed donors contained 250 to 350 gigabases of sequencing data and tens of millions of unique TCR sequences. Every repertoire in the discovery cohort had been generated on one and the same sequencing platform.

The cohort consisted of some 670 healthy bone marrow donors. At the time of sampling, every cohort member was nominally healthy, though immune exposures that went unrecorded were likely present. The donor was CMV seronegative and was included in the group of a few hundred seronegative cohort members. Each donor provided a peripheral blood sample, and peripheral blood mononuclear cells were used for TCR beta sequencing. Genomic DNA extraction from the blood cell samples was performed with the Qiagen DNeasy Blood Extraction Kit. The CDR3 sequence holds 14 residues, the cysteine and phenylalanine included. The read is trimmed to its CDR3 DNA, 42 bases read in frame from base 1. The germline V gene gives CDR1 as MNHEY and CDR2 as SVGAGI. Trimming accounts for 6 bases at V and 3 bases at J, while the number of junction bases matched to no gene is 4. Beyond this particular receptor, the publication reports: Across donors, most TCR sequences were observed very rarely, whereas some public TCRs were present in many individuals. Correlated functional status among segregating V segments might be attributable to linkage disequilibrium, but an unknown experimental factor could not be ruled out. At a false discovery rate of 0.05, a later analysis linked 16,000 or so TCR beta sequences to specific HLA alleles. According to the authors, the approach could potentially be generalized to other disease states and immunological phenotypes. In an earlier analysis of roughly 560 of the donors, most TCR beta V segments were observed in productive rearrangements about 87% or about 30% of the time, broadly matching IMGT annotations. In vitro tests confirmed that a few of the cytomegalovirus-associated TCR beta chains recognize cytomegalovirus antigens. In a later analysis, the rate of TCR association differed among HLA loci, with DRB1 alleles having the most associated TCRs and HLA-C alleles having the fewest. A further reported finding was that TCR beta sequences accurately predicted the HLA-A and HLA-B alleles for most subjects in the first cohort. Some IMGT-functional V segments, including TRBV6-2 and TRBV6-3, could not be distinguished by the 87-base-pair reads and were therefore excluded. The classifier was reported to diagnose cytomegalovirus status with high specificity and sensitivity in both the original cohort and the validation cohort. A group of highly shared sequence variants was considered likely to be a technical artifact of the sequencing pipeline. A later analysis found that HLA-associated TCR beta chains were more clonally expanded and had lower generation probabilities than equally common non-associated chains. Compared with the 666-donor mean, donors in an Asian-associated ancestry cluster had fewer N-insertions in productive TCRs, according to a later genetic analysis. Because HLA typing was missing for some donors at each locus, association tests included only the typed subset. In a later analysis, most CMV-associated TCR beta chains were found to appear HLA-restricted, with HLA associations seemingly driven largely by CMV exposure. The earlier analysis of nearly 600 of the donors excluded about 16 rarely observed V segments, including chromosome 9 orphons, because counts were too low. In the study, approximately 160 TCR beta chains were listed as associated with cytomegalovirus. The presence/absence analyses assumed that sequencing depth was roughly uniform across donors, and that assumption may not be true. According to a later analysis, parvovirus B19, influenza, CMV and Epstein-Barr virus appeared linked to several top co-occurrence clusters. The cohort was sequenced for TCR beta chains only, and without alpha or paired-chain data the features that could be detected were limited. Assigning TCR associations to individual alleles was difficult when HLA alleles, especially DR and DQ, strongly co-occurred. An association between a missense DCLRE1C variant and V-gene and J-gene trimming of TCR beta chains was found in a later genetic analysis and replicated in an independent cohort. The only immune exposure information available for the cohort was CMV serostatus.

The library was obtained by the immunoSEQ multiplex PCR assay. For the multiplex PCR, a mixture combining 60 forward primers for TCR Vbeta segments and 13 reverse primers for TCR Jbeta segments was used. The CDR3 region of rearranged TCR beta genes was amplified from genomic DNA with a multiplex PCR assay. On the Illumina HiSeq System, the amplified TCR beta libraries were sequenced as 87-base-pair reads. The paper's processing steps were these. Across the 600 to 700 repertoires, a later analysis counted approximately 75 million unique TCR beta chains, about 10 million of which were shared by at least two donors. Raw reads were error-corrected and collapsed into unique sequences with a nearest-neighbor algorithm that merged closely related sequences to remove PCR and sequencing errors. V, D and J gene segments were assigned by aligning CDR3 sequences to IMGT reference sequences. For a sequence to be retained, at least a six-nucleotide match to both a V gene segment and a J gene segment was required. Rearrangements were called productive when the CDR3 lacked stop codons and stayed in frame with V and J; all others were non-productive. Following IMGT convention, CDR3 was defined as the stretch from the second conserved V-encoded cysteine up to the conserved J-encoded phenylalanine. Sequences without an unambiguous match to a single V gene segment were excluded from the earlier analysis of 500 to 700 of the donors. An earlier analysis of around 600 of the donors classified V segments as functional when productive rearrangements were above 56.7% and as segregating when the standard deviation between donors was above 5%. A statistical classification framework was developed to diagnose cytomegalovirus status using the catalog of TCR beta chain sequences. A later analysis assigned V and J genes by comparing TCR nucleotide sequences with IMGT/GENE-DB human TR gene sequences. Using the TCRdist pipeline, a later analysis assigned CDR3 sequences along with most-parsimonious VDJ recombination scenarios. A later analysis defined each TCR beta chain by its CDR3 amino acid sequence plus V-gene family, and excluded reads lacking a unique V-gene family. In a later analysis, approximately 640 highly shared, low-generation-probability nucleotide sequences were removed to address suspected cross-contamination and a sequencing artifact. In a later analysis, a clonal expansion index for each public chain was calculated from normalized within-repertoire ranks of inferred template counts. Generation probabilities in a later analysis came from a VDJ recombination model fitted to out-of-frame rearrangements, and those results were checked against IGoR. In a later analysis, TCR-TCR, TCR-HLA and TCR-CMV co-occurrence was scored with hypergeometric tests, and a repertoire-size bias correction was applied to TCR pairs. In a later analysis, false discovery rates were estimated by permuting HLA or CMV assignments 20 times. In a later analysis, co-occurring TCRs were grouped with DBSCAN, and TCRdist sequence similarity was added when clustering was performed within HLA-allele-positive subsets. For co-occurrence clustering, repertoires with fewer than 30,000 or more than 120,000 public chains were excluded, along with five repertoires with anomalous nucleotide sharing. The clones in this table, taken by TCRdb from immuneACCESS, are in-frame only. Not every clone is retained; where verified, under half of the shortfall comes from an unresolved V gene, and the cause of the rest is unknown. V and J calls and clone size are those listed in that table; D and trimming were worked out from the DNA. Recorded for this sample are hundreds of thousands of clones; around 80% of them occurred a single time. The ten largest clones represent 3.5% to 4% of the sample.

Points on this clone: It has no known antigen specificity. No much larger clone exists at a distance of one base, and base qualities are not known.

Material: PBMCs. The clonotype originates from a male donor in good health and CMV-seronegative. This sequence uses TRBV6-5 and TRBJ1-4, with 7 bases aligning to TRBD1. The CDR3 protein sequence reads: CASRRQGPNEKLFF. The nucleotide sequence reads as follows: TGTGCCAGCAGAAGACAGGGTCCTAATGAAAAACTGTTTTTT.